This TCR beta chain was sequenced for a study of blood T cell repertoires in COVID-19. Study-level information: The origin of the acute and convalescent COVID-19 samples was the United States, Italy and Spain. T cells, B-cell-depleted T cells, or PBMCs provided the cDNA or gDNA that served as material.

Original analysis: Amplification of reference gene primers was used by the study to estimate nucleated cell counts. The table came from immunoSEQ multiplex PCR; TCRdb's copy has only in-frame clones and leaves some out. The V and J calls and clone size were taken over from that table, and D and trimming were inferred from the DNA. The sample lists some 100,000 clones; around 88% were seen once. The CDR3 length is 14 residues. Trimming took 10 bases from V and 7 from J; bases not matched to a gene: 15. Germline assignment: CDR1 SNHLY and CDR2 FYNNEI. This chain links TRBV2 with TRBJ1-2; TRBD1 aligns across 7 bases. Sequenced sample: peripheral blood. The origin of this receptor is a woman in her seventies with acute or convalescent COVID-19. CDR3 protein: CAIQLVSQGGGYTF. CDR3 DNA: TGTGCCATTCAATTGGTCAGCCAGGGGGGTGGCTACACCTTC.